Listed below are T cell receptor beta chains from one sample, sequenced in a study of control samples from healthy donors and cancer patients. Assay: immunoSEQ multiplex PCR; the TCRdb copy retains only in-frame clones and omits some. Counted here are about 84,000 clones, around 80% occurring once; the ten biggest clones make up 11%. Sequencing was performed on PBMCs. Receptors were obtained from a man between 60 and 75 years old with head and neck cancer. Each CDR3 is given with its conserved first and last residue. Each record gives: J gene, D gene, V gene, clone size, CDR3 DNA, CDR3 protein. D genes are given only for firm matches. Size is stated for part of the rows, as once, few or many counts, or as a class when the clone is expanded.

J: TRBJ2-5
D: TRBD2
V: TRBV9
size: -
DNA: TGTGCCAGCAGCGAGCAGACTAGCCGAGGCGAGACCCAGTACTTC
CDR3: CASSEQTSRGETQYF

J: TRBJ2-3
D: -
V: TRBV2
size: few
DNA: TGTGCCAGCAGTGGACAAAACACAGATACGCAGTATTTT
CDR3: CASSGQNTDTQYF

J: TRBJ2-7
D: TRBD1
V: TRBV18
size: -
DNA: TGTGCCAGCTCACAACAACCCGCCGGGTTGACAGGGATCTCCTACGAGCAGTACTTC
CDR3: CASSQQPAGLTGISYEQYF

J: TRBJ2-7
D: -
V: TRBV6-1
size: -
DNA: TGTGCCAGCAGTGAAGCGTTAGCGGAGCTCTACGAGCAGTACTTC
CDR3: CASSEALAELYEQYF

J: TRBJ2-5
D: -
V: TRBV12-3/TRBV12-4
size: -
DNA: TGTGCCAGCAGTTTGCGCCAAGAGACCCAGTACTTC
CDR3: CASSLRQETQYF

J: TRBJ1-6
D: -
V: TRBV2
size: few
DNA: TGTGCCAGCAGTGAGGCCGGATTTGCCAATTCACCCCTCCACTTT
CDR3: CASSEAGFANSPLHF

J: TRBJ2-7
D: -
V: TRBV5-1
size: once
DNA: TGCGCCAGCAGCTCACAGGGTATTAGCTCCTACGAGCAGTACTTC
CDR3: CASSSQGISSYEQYF

J: TRBJ2-3
D: TRBD2
V: TRBV4-1
size: once
DNA: TGCGCCAGCAGCCAAGGAGGGACTAGCGGAATTTTCACAGATACGCAGTATTTT
CDR3: CASSQGGTSGIFTDTQYF

J: TRBJ1-5
D: -
V: TRBV7-2
size: -
DNA: TGTGCCAGCAGCCTAAACAATCAGCCCCAGCATTTT
CDR3: CASSLNNQPQHF

J: TRBJ2-1
D: -
V: TRBV5-1
size: -
DNA: TGCGCCAGCAGCCCCGGACAGTCACACAGAGATGAGCAGTTCTTC
CDR3: CASSPGQSHRDEQFF

J: TRBJ1-5
D: -
V: TRBV28
size: -
DNA: TGTGCCAGCAGTGACGACAGATACTATCAGCCCCAGCATTTT
CDR3: CASSDDRYYQPQHF

J: TRBJ2-6
D: -
V: TRBV28
size: once
DNA: TGTGCCAGCCTTCAGGGTAGTGGGGCCAACGTCCTGACTTTC
CDR3: CASLQGSGANVLTF

J: TRBJ2-2
D: TRBD1
V: TRBV5-1
size: -
DNA: TGCGCCAGCAGCATTCCGACAGGGACGAACACCGGGGAGCTGTTTTTT
CDR3: CASSIPTGTNTGELFF

J: TRBJ2-2
D: TRBD1
V: TRBV5-1
size: once
DNA: TGCGCCAGCAGCAATCAGGGGGCACACGGGGAGCTGTTTTTT
CDR3: CASSNQGAHGELFF

J: TRBJ2-3
D: -
V: TRBV10-3
size: few
DNA: TGTGCCATCAGTGGAACACACCTACAGGGCACTAGCACAGATACGCAGTATTTT
CDR3: CAISGTHLQGTSTDTQYF

J: TRBJ2-7
D: -
V: TRBV7-9
size: many
DNA: TGTGCCAGCAGCCCTAGGGACGGAGTCACCTACGAGCAGTACTTC
CDR3: CASSPRDGVTYEQYF

J: TRBJ2-1
D: -
V: TRBV7-9
size: -
DNA: TGTGCCAGCAGCCAGTTCCAGGGCTACAATGAGCAGTTCTTC
CDR3: CASSQFQGYNEQFF

J: TRBJ2-7
D: -
V: TRBV3-1/TRBV3-2
size: -
DNA: TGTGCCAGCAGATACACCGGGGGCTACGAGCAGTACTTC
CDR3: CASRYTGGYEQYF

J: TRBJ2-7
D: -
V: TRBV3-1/TRBV3-2
size: -
DNA: TGTGCCAGCAGCCAATCCCGCGAGCAGTACTTC
CDR3: CASSQSREQYF

J: TRBJ2-2
D: -
V: TRBV24-1
size: -
DNA: TGTGCCACCAGTGATTTGTTGTGGGAGGGGGCCGGCACCGGGGAGCTGTTTTTT
CDR3: CATSDLLWEGAGTGELFF

J: TRBJ1-2
D: -
V: TRBV7-9
size: -
DNA: TGTGCCAGCAGCCAGGCCGGGAGCGGCTATGGCTACACCTTC
CDR3: CASSQAGSGYGYTF

J: TRBJ1-5
D: -
V: TRBV12-3/TRBV12-4
size: -
DNA: TGTGCCAGCAGTTTAGGACAGCAGCCCCAGCATTTT
CDR3: CASSLGQQPQHF

J: TRBJ2-7
D: TRBD1
V: TRBV25-1
size: -
DNA: TGTGCCAGCAGTGGGACGGGACAGGGACGATCCTACGAGCAGTACTTC
CDR3: CASSGTGQGRSYEQYF

J: TRBJ1-1
D: -
V: TRBV6-5
size: -
DNA: TGTGCCAGCAGTTACTCCCCCCGGGCTATGAACACTGAAGCTTTCTTT
CDR3: CASSYSPRAMNTEAFF

J: TRBJ2-7
D: -
V: TRBV12-3/TRBV12-4
size: -
DNA: TGTGCCAGCAGCAGAACCTACGAGCAGTACTTC
CDR3: CASSRTYEQYF

J: TRBJ2-3
D: -
V: TRBV5-4
size: -
DNA: TGTGCCAGCAGCTTGGCAGGGCCAGATACGCAGTATTTT
CDR3: CASSLAGPDTQYF

J: TRBJ1-5
D: -
V: TRBV6-2/TRBV6-3
size: -
DNA: TGTGCCAGCAGCCCTTGGGGGGCCGCCGCGGGGAATCAGCCCCAGCATTTT
CDR3: CASSPWGAAAGNQPQHF

J: TRBJ2-5
D: TRBD2
V: TRBV24-1
size: once
DNA: TGTGCCACCAGTGATTCGGGGGGGGGAGCTAGCGGTACACAAGAGACCCAGTACTTC
CDR3: CATSDSGGGASGTQETQYF